Following are 27 T cell receptor beta chains from one sample sequenced in a study of human T cells and chemical hapten exposure. MiXCR, run by TCRdb on the RACE reads, gives a single entry per CDR3 protein. The sample shows tens of thousands of distinct CDR3 sequences, around 11% of them seen only once. As to time point: patch test 1, 2 weeks after DPC sensitization. Treatment: therapeutic diphenylcyclopropenone sensitization with weekly scalp DPC. This sample comprised whole blood, obtained in connection with sensitization to the hapten diphenylcyclopropenone (DPC). Receptors were obtained from an older woman with alopecia areata. Some clones in this sample may be carry-over from other donors' samples.

The table lists this clonotype with many counts. The V call is TRBV7-6, the J call TRBJ1-1; maybe TRBD1 (6 bases). From germline, CDR1 is SGHVS and CDR2 FNYEAQ. The CDR3 is 15 residues long. The germline V and J ends were trimmed by 5 bases and 2 bases, with 15 bases remaining between them. CDR3 DNA: TGTGCCAGCAGCCCCCGGCCAGGGGATAACACTGAAGCTTTCTTT. Encoded protein: CASSPRPGDNTEAFF.

This clonotype occurred many times. This chain joins TRBV3-1 and TRBJ2-4; 8 nucleotides agree with TRBD1. Losses at the gene ends were 4 bases for V and 6 bases for J; bases not matched to a gene: 8. The germline gives CDR1 LGHDT, CDR2 YNNKEL (reference sequence). The CDR3 length is 15 residues. Here the CDR3 reads CASSPRQGLGNIQYF. The CDR3 DNA reads TGTGCCAGCAGCCCCAGACAGGGGCTGGGAAACATTCAGTACTTC.

On this clonotype itself: A read error may produce the germline difference seen at one junction end. The genes are TRBV20-1 and TRBJ2-1, with 8 bases aligning to TRBD1. Germline V gives CDR1 DFQATT, CDR2 SNEGSKA (reference sequence). This CDR3 has 14 residues. This CDR3 reads CSPRRTGFYKEQFF. The CDR3 DNA reads as TGCAGTCCCCGGCGGACAGGGTTCTACAAAGAGCAGTTCTTC.

This clonotype was observed at least ten times. V usage is TRBV10-3 and J usage is TRBJ2-5; D may be TRBD2 (6 bases). The CDR3 length is 12 residues. Trimming removed 5 bases at V and 2 bases at J, with 6 bases between. Germline-derived CDR1 and CDR2 are ENHRY and SYGVKD. The CDR3 protein is CAISSGQETQYF. CDR3 DNA: TGTGCCATCAGTAGCGGGCAAGAGACCCAGTACTTC.

The rearrangement uses TRBV7-9 and TRBJ1-1; 10 nucleotides align to TRBD1. The CDR3 is 14 residues long. CDR1 is SEHNR and CDR2 is FQNEAQ in the germline V gene (reference sequence). After removal of 5 bases from V and 6 bases from J, the junction contained 6 bases not matched to a gene. DNA for the CDR3: TGTGCCAGCAGCGCTCAAGGACAGGGGGCTGAAGCTTTCTTT. Translated, it gives CASSAQGQGAEAFF. The whole variable domain, filled in from reference TRBV7-9 and TRBJ1-1, reads DTGVSQNPRHKITKRGQNVTFRCDPISEHNRLYWYRQTLGQGPEFLTYFQNEAQLEKSRLLSDRFSAERPKGSFSTLEIQRTEQGDSAMYLCASSAQGQGAEAFFGQGTRLTVV.

This clonotype has at least ten counts. This rearrangement joins TRBV29-1 to TRBJ1-2; tentative D call: TRBD1 (5 bases). The CDR3 is made up of 13 amino acids. Germline CDR1 reads SQVTM; CDR2 reads ANQGSEA. V lost 6 bases and J 4 bases, leaving 15 bases between the germline ends. CDR3 in DNA: TGCAGCGTCCCCCGGACGGGGGGCTATGGCTACACCTTC. Translation: CSVPRTGGYGYTF. The whole variable domain, remainder taken from reference TRBV29-1 and TRBJ1-2, is SAVISQKPSRDICQRGTSLTIQCQVDSQVTMMFWYRQQPGQSLTLIATANQGSEATYESGFVIDKFPISRPNLTFSTLTVSNMSPEDSSIYLCSVPRTGGYGYTFGSGTRLTVV.

This clonotype was observed at least ten times. The chain combines TRBV28 with TRBJ2-4, with 8 bases fitting TRBD1. CDR3 length: 13 residues. The germline V gene encodes CDR1 MDHEN and CDR2 SYDVKM. V shed 8 bases, J shed 6 bases, and the junction held 6 bases outside the gene matches. DNA for the CDR3: TGTGCCAGCGCAGCCGGACAGGGAAACATTCAGTACTTC. It encodes CASAAGQGNIQYF.

The chain uses TRBV20-1 and TRBJ2-5, with no clear D. This CDR3 has 12 amino acids. Germline assignment: CDR1 DFQATT and CDR2 SNEGSKA (reference sequence). The ends were cut back, 3 bases at V and 0 bases at J, with 5 bases in the middle. CDR3 DNA: TGCAGTGCTAGGGCACACCAAGAGACCCAGTACTTC. Amino acids: CSARAHQETQYF.

This clonotype was seen many times. J is TRBJ2-5 and V is TRBV7-6; D is uncertain. This CDR3 contains 12 residues. Between the trimmed V and J ends, which lost 4 bases and 4 bases, there was a span of 7 bases. Germline assignment: CDR1 SGHVS and CDR2 FNYEAQ. CDR3 loop: CASSSPRETQYF. The CDR3, as DNA: TGTGCCAGCAGCTCGCCGCGAGAGACCCAGTACTTC.

This clonotype was recorded at least ten times. This chain connects TRBV5-1 to TRBJ1-1; 7 bases fit TRBD1. Germline CDR1 and CDR2: SGHRS and YFSETQ. The CDR3 extends over 15 amino acids. J gave up 2 bases and V 3 bases, and 7 bases lay outside the gene matches. In DNA, the CDR3 is TGCGCCAGCAGCTCGAGGGGACAGCCAAACACTGAAGCTTTCTTT. Translated, it gives CASSSRGQPNTEAFF.

This clonotype was detected ten times or more. V and J are TRBV7-2 and TRBJ2-5, with a tentative D call TRBD2 (5 bases). Trimming stripped 0 bases from V and 2 bases from J, with 7 bases between. The CDR3 sequence is 14 residues long. Germline assignment: CDR1 SGHTA and CDR2 FQGNSA. The DNA of the CDR3 is TGTGCCAGCAGCTTAGCGGACTGGCAAGAGACCCAGTACTTC. Encoded protein: CASSLADWQETQYF.

V usage is TRBV20-1 and J usage is TRBJ1-5; TRBD1 matches 7 bases. CDR1 is DFQATT, CDR2 SNEGSKA, per germline (reference sequence). V lost 0 bases, J lost 2 bases, and 1 base stayed unmatched. The CDR3 runs 14 residues. CDR3 DNA sequence: TGCAGTGCTAGAGAAACAGGGGGCAATCAGCCCCAGCATTTT. It encodes CSARETGGNQPQHF.

The V and J genes are TRBV7-2 and TRBJ1-5; possible D gene TRBD1, 5 bases. V gave up 0 bases and J gave up 0 bases, with 9 bases separating them. Germline V gene sequence: CDR1 SGHTA, CDR2 FQGNSA. CDR3 length: 16 residues. The CDR3: CASSLAQVYSNQPQHF. The DNA for the CDR3 is TGTGCCAGCAGCTTAGCACAGGTCTATAGCAATCAGCCCCAGCATTTT.

This clonotype showed up many times. The gene calls are TRBV2 and TRBJ2-7, with a tentative D call TRBD1 (6 bases). V was pared by 6 bases and J by 1 base, with 13 bases between. This CDR3 has 14 residues. CDR1 and CDR2 from the germline V gene are SNHLY and FYNNEI. Written as DNA, the CDR3 is TGTGCCAGCAGGGTCCTTGGACAGTCCTACGAGCAGTACTTC. Amino acids: CASRVLGQSYEQYF.

The chain combines TRBV10-3 with TRBJ2-1; D not certain. This CDR3 has 11 residues. Germline CDR1 is ENHRY and CDR2 is SYGVKD. V lost 2 bases to trimming and J lost 10 bases, with 6 bases between them. The DNA for the CDR3 is TGTGCCATCAGTGAGGGAAGCGAGCAGTTCTTC. It translates to CAISEGSEQFF.

This clonotype occurred a few times. The V call is TRBV6-5, the J call TRBJ2-7, with 14 bases that match TRBD2. Germline lookup yields CDR1 MNHEY and CDR2 SVGAGI. The V and J ends lost 4 bases and 5 bases, in that order; junction bases with no gene match: 4. The CDR3 covers 15 residues. The CDR3 reads CASSSGTSGGDEQYF. In DNA form, the CDR3 reads TGTGCCAGCAGTTCCGGGACTAGCGGGGGCGACGAGCAGTACTTC.

This clonotype was seen ten or more times. The rearrangement joins TRBV18 to TRBJ1-1; no clear D. The V gene's germline CDR1 is KGHSH and CDR2 LQKENI. The V end lost 4 bases, the J end lost 1 base, and 7 bases lay between the germline ends. CDR3 length equals 13 residues. CDR3 sequence: CASSQGSNTEAFF. The CDR3 bases are TGTGCCAGCTCACAAGGATCGAACACTGAAGCTTTCTTT.

In this sample, this clonotype turned up many times. V usage is TRBV7-2 and J usage is TRBJ2-1; D not resolved. Germline CDR1 is SGHTA and CDR2 is FQGNSA. The CDR3 runs 13 residues. V was cut by 1 base and J by 2 bases, with 3 bases left in between. In nucleotides, the CDR3 is TGTGCCAGCAGCTTAGTACCCTACAATGAGCAGTTCTTC. Amino acid sequence: CASSLVPYNEQFF.

This clonotype was recorded many times. The genes are TRBV21-1 and TRBJ2-2; no check of the table's D call, TRBD2, against the DNA was made. TRBV21-1 is noted as a pseudogene. The CDR3 totals 13 residues. The CDR3 region is CASSLAETGELFF. In DNA, the CDR3 is TGTGCCAGCAGCCTAGCGGAAACCGGGGAGCTGTTTTTT.

The rearrangement uses TRBV18 and TRBJ1-1; D call uncertain. The CDR3 is made up of 13 amino acids. The germline V and J ends were trimmed by 6 bases and 3 bases, with 11 bases remaining between them. CDR1 and CDR2 from the germline V gene are KGHSH and LQKENI. The CDR3 loop is CASSPSIDTEAFF. The CDR3, as DNA: TGTGCCAGCTCGCCCAGCATAGACACTGAAGCTTTCTTT.

The chain links TRBV10-3 to TRBJ1-2, with 9 bases matching TRBD1. V lost 5 bases and J lost 2; bases outside the gene matches: 6. Per the germline V gene, CDR1 is ENHRY and CDR2 is SYGVKD. This CDR3 contains 15 residues. Here the CDR3 reads CAISTGQGRNYGYTF. CDR3 nucleotides: TGTGCCATCAGTACTGGACAGGGGAGGAACTATGGCTACACCTTC.

There are many counts of this clonotype. The chain employs TRBV7-2 and TRBJ2-1; tentatively, D is TRBD2 (5 bases). The CDR3 has 15 amino acids. V dropped 4 bases and J dropped 3 bases, with 13 bases sitting between them. Germline V gene sequence: CDR1 SGHTA, CDR2 FQGNSA. CDR3 in DNA: TGTGCCAGCAGCTGGCGGGCCTCCCGCTACAATGAGCAGTTCTTC. Protein sequence: CASSWRASRYNEQFF.

This clonotype was picked up many times. The chain links TRBV6-6 to TRBJ2-2; 10 bases fit TRBD2. Losses at the gene ends were 7 bases for V and 5 bases for J; bases not matched to a gene: 7. The CDR3 is made up of 15 amino acids. CDR1 MNHNY and CDR2 SVGAGI come from the germline V gene (reference sequence). The CDR3 nucleotides are TGTGCCAGCACCCGAGCTAGCGGGGGTACCGGGGAGCTGTTTTTT. This codes for CASTRASGGTGELFF.

Ten or more counts support this clonotype. The chain uses TRBV7-2 and TRBJ1-2; perhaps TRBD1 as D (6 bases). CDR3 length equals 18 residues. Germline CDR1 SGHTA, CDR2 FQGNSA. With 2 bases removed from V and 4 bases from J, the gap between germline ends came to 23 bases. CDR3 bases: TGTGCCAGCAGCTTACTTTTTAGGGGCAGGGGCCTGGGCTATGGCTACACCTTC. It is translated as CASSLLFRGRGLGYGYTF.

In this sample, this clonotype turned up a few times. The chain uses TRBV3-1 and TRBJ2-5; D is undetermined. The CDR3 is made up of 13 amino acids. The germline V gene encodes CDR1 LGHDT and CDR2 YNNKEL (reference sequence). Deletions cut 3 bases from V and 0 bases from J, with 5 bases between. As DNA, the CDR3 is TGTGCCAGCAGCCACGCAAACCAAGAGACCCAGTACTTC. Its protein product is CASSHANQETQYF.

This clonotype was counted ten times or more. The chain carries TRBV6-4 and TRBJ2-1; 13 bases are shared with TRBD2. CDR3 size: 16 residues. The germline V gene encodes CDR1 MRHNA and CDR2 SNTAGT. V gave up 6 bases and J gave up 4 bases; unmatched junction bases: 6. The CDR3: CASSAEGLAGYNEQFF. CDR3 bases: TGTGCCAGCAGCGCCGAGGGACTAGCGGGATACAATGAGCAGTTCTTC.

This clonotype was seen many times. The chain carries TRBV5-1 and TRBJ2-1; TRBD2 matches 16 bases. Germline values: CDR1 SGHRS, CDR2 YFSETQ. V trimming: 1 base; J trimming: 2 bases; junction bases outside the gene matches: 3. The CDR3 totals 18 residues. The DNA of the CDR3 is TGCGCCAGCAGCTTGCCCGGGACTAGCGGGGGGGCCTACAATGAGCAGTTCTTC. It codes for CASSLPGTSGGAYNEQFF. Full variable domain (missing parts from reference TRBV5-1 and TRBJ2-1): KAGVTQTPRYLIKTRGQQVTLSCSPISGHRSVSWYQQTPGQGLQFLFEYFSETQRNKGNFPGRFSGRQFSNSRSEMNVSTLELGDSALYLCASSLPGTSGGAYNEQFFGPGTRLTVL.